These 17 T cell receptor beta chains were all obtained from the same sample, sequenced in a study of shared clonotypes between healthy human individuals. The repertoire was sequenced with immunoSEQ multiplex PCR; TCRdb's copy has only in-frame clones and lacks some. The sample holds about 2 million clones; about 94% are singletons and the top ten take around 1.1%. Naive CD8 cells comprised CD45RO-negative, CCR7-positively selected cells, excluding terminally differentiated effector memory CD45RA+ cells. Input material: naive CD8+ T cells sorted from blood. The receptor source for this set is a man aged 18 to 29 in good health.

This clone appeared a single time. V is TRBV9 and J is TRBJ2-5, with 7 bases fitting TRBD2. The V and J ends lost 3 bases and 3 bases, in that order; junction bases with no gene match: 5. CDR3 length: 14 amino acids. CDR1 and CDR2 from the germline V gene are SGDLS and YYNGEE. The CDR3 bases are TGTGCCAGCAGCGCGGGAGGAGGAGAAGAGACCCAGTACTTC. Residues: CASSAGGGEETQYF.

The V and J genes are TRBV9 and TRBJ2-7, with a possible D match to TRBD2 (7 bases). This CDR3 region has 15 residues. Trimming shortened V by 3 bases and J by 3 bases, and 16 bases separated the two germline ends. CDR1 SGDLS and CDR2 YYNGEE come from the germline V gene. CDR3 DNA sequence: TGTGCCAGCAGCGCAGGAGGGGGGGCAGGCTACGAGCAGTACTTC. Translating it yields CASSAGGGAGYEQYF.

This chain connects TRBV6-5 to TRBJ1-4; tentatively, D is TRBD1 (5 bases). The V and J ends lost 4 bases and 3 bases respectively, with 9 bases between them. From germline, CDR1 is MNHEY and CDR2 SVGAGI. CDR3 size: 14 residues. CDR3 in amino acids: CASSSETANEKLFF. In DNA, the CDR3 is TGTGCCAGCAGTTCTGAGACAGCTAATGAAAAACTGTTTTTT.

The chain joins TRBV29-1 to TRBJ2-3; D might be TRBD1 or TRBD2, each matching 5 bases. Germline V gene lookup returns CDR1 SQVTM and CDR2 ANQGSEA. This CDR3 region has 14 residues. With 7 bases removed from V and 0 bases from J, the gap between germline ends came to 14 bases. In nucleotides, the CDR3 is TGCAGCGCCGACGAGGGGTCAAGCACAGATACGCAGTATTTT. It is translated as CSADEGSSTDTQYF.

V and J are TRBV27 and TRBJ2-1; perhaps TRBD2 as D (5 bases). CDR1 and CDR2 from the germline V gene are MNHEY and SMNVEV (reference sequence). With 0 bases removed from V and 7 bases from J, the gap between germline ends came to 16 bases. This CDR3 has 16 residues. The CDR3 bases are TGTGCCAGCAGTTTATCTGCTGGACTGTTTAGTAATGAGCAGTTCTTC. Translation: CASSLSAGLFSNEQFF.

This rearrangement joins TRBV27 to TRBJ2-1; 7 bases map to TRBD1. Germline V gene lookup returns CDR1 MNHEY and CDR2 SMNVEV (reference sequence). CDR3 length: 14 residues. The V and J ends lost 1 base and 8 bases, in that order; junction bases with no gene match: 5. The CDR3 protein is CASSLLLGGHEQFF. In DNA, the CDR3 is TGTGCCAGCAGTTTATTGCTAGGGGGCCATGAGCAGTTCTTC.

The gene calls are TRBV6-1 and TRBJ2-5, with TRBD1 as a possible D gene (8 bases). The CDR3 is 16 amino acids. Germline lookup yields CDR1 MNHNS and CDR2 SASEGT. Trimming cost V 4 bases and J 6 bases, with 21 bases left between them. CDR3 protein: CASSVLRGPREKTQYF. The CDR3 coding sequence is TGTGCCAGCAGTGTCCTCAGGGGGCCGCGGGAGAAGACCCAGTACTTC.

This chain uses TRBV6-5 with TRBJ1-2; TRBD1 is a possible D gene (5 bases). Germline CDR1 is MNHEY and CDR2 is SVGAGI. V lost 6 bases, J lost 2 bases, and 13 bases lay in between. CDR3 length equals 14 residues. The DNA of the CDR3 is TGTGCCAGCAGGCCCGACAGAACGAACTATGGCTACACCTTC. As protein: CASRPDRTNYGYTF.

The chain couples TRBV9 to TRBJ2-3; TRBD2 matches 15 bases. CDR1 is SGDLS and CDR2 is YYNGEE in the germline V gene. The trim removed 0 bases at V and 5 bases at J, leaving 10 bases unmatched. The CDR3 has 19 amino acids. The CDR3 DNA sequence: TGTGCCAGCAGCGTAGCTGGGTGGCGGACTAGCGGGGGGGAAGATACGCAGTATTTT. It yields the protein CASSVAGWRTSGGEDTQYF. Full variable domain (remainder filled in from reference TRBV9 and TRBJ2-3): DSGVTQTPKHLITATGQRVTLRCSPRSGDLSVYWYQQSLDQGLQFLIQYYNGEERAKGNILERFSAQQFPDLHSELNLSSLELGDSALYFCASSVAGWRTSGGEDTQYFGPGTRLTVL.

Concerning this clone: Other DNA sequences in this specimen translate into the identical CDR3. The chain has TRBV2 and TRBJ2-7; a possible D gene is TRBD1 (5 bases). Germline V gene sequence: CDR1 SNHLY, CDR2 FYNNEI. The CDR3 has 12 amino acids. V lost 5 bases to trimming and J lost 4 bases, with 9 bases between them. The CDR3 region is CASSQGTYEQYF. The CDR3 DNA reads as TGTGCCAGCAGTCAGGGTACTTACGAGCAGTACTTC.

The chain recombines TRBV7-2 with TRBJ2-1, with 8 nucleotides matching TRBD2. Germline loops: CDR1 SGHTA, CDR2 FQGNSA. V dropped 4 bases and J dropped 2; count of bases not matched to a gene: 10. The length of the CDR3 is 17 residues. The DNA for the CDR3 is TGTGCCAGCAGCTGGGGAGGGCGGGGGGAGCCCTACAATGAGCAGTTCTTC. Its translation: CASSWGGRGEPYNEQFF.

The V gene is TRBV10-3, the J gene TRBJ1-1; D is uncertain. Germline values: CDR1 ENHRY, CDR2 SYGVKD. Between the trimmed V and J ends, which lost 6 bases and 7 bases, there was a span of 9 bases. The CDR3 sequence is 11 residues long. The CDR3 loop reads CAIRVGVEAFF. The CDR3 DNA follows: TGTGCCATCAGGGTTGGGGTTGAAGCTTTCTTT.

CDR3 in amino acids: CASSLAHGTGQDYEQYF. The CDR3 DNA reads TGTGCCAGCAGCTTAGCGCACGGGACAGGTCAAGACTACGAGCAGTACTTC. The chain joins TRBV7-9 to TRBJ2-7; 8 bases fit TRBD1. The germline CDR1 and CDR2 sequences are SEHNR and FQNEAQ (reference sequence). V trimming: 0 bases; J trimming: 3 bases; junction bases outside the gene matches: 10. This CDR3 has 17 residues. The full variable domain, with the rest looked up from reference TRBV7-9 and TRBJ2-7, is DTGVSQNPRHKITKRGQNVTFRCDPISEHNRLYWYRQTLGQGPEFLTYFQNEAQLEKSRLLSDRFSAERPKGSFSTLEIQRTEQGDSAMYLCASSLAHGTGQDYEQYFGPGTRLTVT.

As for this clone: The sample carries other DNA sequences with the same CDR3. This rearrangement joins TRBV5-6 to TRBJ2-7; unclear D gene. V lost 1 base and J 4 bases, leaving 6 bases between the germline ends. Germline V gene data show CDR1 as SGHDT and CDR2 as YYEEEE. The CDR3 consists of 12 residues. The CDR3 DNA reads TGTGCCAGCAGCTTGTTAGGGTACGAGCAGTACTTC. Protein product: CASSLLGYEQYF.

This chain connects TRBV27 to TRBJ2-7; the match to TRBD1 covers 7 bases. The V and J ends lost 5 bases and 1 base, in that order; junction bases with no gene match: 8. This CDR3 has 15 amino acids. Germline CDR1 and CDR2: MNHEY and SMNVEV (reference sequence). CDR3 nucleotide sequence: TGTGCCAGCAGTCCCTATGGGACAGATTCCTACGAGCAGTACTTC. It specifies CASSPYGTDSYEQYF.

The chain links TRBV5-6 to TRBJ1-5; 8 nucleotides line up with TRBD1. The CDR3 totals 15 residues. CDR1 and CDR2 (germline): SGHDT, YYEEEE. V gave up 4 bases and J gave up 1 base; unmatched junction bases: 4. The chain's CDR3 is CASSGQGESNQPQHF. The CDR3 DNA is TGTGCCAGCAGCGGACAGGGAGAAAGCAATCAGCCCCAGCATTTT.

Written as DNA, the CDR3 is TGTGCCAGCAGTTTCTCTCAGGGGGAAAGGTTCTATGGCTACACCTTC. It specifies CASSFSQGERFYGYTF. The chain is built from TRBV27 and TRBJ1-2; 7 bases are a match to TRBD1. The CDR3 extends over 16 amino acids. V dropped 3 bases and J dropped 4; count of bases not matched to a gene: 11. The germline gives CDR1 MNHEY, CDR2 SMNVEV (reference sequence).